These 10 T cell receptor beta chains were sequenced from one sample in a study of control samples from healthy donors and cancer patients. Assay used: immunoSEQ multiplex PCR; TCRdb lists only in-frame clones, some missing. Altogether some 160,000 clones are present, roughly 92% being singletons, with the ten largest covering 0.55% to 0.7%. The sequenced material came from blood. The receptors were gathered from a woman in her thirties in good health.

The chain is built from TRBV20-1 and TRBJ2-7, with D perhaps TRBD2 (5 bases). V was cut by 3 bases and J by 7 bases, with 7 bases left in between. The CDR3 has 10 residues. Per germline, CDR1 DFQATT and CDR2 SNEGSKA (reference sequence). Written as DNA, the CDR3 is TGCAGTGCTAGCTTAGCGGAGCAGTACTTC. It translates to CSASLAEQYF.

For the CDR3, the DNA is TGTGCCAGCAGACCGACAGCCAACTATGGCTACACCTTC. Protein: CASRPTANYGYTF. The V call is TRBV27, the J call TRBJ1-2, with D possibly being TRBD1 (5 bases). Germline lookup yields CDR1 MNHEY and CDR2 SMNVEV (reference sequence). With 6 bases removed from V and 2 bases from J, the gap between germline ends came to 10 bases. The CDR3 sequence is 13 residues long.

V is TRBV6-2 or TRBV6-3 and J is TRBJ1-1; D gene uncertain. Per germline, CDR1 MNHEY and CDR2 SVGEGT. The CDR3 covers 14 residues. V was trimmed by 4 bases and J by 1 base, leaving 10 bases between them. This chain's CDR3 is CASSLGRGNTEAFF. The CDR3 DNA sequence: TGTGCCAGCAGTTTGGGGAGAGGGAACACTGAAGCTTTCTTT.

J is TRBJ2-7 and V is TRBV5-1; D remains ambiguous. Trimming left V 1 base short and J 5 bases short, with 4 bases between. CDR1 and CDR2 from the germline V gene are SGHRS and YFSETQ. The CDR3 runs 11 residues. The CDR3 protein is CASSLLNEQYF. The CDR3 DNA reads as TGCGCCAGCAGCTTGCTGAACGAGCAGTACTTC.

The DNA of the CDR3 is TGTGCCACCAGTGACCCGGGACAGGGTGGACAGCCCCAGCATTTT. Its protein product is CATSDPGQGGQPQHF. The chain employs TRBV24-1 and TRBJ1-5; 9 bases are a match to TRBD1. V lost 4 bases, J lost 7 bases, and 7 bases stayed unmatched. CDR1 KGHDR and CDR2 SFDVKD come from the germline V gene. CDR3 length equals 15 residues.

J is TRBJ1-5 and V is TRBV20-1; D is unresolved. V was clipped by 6 bases and J by 4 bases, with 16 bases between them. From germline, CDR1 is DFQATT and CDR2 SNEGSKA (reference sequence). CDR3 length equals 14 residues. In DNA form, the CDR3 reads TGCAGTGCGAGTCGCATCGACTTAAATCAGCCCCAGCATTTT. Translated: CSASRIDLNQPQHF.

The V and J genes are TRBV5-1 and TRBJ2-1, with D possibly matching TRBD1 (5 bases). CDR1 SGHRS and CDR2 YFSETQ come from the germline V gene. The germline V and J ends were trimmed by 0 bases and 2 bases, with 9 bases remaining between them. This CDR3 comprises 15 residues. The CDR3 DNA reads as TGCGCCAGCAGCTTGGAGGCAGGGCCCTACAATGAGCAGTTCTTC. Its protein is CASSLEAGPYNEQFF.

V gene TRBV3-1 (or the pseudogene TRBV3-2) combines with J gene TRBJ1-4; possible D gene TRBD1, 5 bases. This CDR3 has 15 amino acids. V was pared by 2 bases and J by 0 bases, with 7 bases between. Germline V gene data show CDR1 as LGHDT and CDR2 as YNNKEL (reference sequence). CDR3 sequence: CASSQRQSTNEKLFF. The CDR3 bases are TGTGCCAGCAGCCAACGACAGTCAACTAATGAAAAACTGTTTTTT.

The chain carries TRBV7-2 and TRBJ2-3, with TRBD2 matching over 10 bases. Germline V gene sequence: CDR1 SGHTA, CDR2 FQGNSA. This CDR3 spans 16 amino acids. V lost 5 bases and J lost 4; bases outside the gene matches: 9. In nucleotides, the CDR3 is TGTGCCAGCAGCCCCAGAAGCGGGAGGGACGCAGATACGCAGTATTTT. Protein: CASSPRSGRDADTQYF. Supplemented by reference TRBV7-2 and TRBJ2-3, the full variable domain reads GAGVSQSPSNKVTEKGKDVELRCDPISGHTALYWYRQSLGQGLEFLIYFQGNSAPDKSGLPSDRFSAERTGGSVSTLTIQRTQQEDSAVYLCASSPRSGRDADTQYFGPGTRLTVL.

This chain joins TRBV7-2 and TRBJ1-4; D might be TRBD1 (5 bases). Per germline, CDR1 SGHTA and CDR2 FQGNSA. CDR3 length: 14 residues. Between the trimmed V and J ends, which lost 5 bases and 4 bases, there was a span of 11 bases. The CDR3 spells CASSRLRGNEKLFF. CDR3 coding DNA: TGTGCCAGCAGCCGTTTAAGGGGTAATGAAAAACTGTTTTTT.